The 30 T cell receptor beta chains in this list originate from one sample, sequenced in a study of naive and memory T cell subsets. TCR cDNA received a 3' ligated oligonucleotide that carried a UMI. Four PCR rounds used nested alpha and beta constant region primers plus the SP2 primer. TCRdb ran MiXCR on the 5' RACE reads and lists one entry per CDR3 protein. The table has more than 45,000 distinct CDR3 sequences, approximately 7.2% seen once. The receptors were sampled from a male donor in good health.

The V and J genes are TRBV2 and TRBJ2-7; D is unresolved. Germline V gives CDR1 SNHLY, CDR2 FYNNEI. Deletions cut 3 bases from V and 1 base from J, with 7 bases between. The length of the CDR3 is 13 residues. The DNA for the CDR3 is TGTGCCAGCAGTGAGAACATATCCTACGAGCAGTACTTC. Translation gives CASSENISYEQYF.

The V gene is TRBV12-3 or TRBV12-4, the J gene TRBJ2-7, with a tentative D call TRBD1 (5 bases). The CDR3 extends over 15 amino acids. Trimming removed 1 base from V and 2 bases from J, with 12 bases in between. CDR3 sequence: CASSLEGRVTYEQYF. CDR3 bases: TGTGCCAGCAGTTTAGAGGGCAGGGTCACCTACGAGCAGTACTTC.

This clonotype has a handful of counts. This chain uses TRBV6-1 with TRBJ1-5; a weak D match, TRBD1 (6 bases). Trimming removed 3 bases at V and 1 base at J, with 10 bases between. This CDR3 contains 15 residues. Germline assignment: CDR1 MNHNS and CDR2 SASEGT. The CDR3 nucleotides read TGTGCCAGCAGTGAGCTTACAGGGAGCAATCAGCCCCAGCATTTT. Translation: CASSELTGSNQPQHF.

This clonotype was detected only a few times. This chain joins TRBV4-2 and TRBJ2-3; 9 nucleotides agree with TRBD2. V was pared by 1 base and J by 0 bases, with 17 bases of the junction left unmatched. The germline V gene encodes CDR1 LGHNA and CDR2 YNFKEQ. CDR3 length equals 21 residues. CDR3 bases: TGTGCCAGCAGCCAAGTTTCTTTTAGCGGGAGAGGGGTCCGGAGCACAGATACGCAGTATTTT. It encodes CASSQVSFSGRGVRSTDTQYF.

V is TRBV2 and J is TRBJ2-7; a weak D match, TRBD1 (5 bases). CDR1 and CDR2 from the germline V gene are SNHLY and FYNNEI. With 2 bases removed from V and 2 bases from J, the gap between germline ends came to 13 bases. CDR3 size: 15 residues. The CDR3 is CASSEYFSGPYEQYF. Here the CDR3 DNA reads TGTGCCAGCAGTGAATATTTTTCAGGGCCCTACGAGCAGTACTTC.

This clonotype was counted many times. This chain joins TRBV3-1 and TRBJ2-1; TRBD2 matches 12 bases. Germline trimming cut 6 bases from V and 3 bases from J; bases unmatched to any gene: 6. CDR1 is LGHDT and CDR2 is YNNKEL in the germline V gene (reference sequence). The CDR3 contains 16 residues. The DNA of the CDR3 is TGTGCCAGCAGACCTAGCGGGAGGGCCTTCTACAATGAGCAGTTCTTC. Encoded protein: CASRPSGRAFYNEQFF.

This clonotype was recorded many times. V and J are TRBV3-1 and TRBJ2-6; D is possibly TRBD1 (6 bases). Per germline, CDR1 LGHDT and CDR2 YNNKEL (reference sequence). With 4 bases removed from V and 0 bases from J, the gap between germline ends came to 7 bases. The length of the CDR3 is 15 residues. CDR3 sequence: CASSLDSSGANVLTF. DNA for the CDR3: TGTGCCAGCAGCCTGGACAGCTCTGGGGCCAACGTCCTGACTTTC. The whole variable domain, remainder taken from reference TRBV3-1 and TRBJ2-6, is DTAVSQTPKYLVTQMGNDKSIKCEQNLGHDTMYWYKQDSKKFLKIMFSYNNKELIINETVPNRFSPKSPDKAHLNLHINSLELGDSAVYFCASSLDSSGANVLTFGAGSRLTVL.

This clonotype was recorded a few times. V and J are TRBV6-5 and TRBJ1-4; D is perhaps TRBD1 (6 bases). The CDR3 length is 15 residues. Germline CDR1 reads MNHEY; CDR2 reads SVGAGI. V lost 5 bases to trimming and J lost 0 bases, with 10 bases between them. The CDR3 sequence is CASSLGQTTNEKLFF. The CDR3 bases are TGTGCCAGCAGTCTCGGACAGACAACTAATGAAAAACTGTTTTTT.

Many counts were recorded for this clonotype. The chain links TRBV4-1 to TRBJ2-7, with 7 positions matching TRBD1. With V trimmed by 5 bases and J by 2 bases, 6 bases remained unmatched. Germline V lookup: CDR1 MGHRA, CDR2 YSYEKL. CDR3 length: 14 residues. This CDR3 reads CASSVYRGPYEQYF. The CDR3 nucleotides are TGCGCCAGCAGCGTATACAGGGGTCCCTACGAGCAGTACTTC.

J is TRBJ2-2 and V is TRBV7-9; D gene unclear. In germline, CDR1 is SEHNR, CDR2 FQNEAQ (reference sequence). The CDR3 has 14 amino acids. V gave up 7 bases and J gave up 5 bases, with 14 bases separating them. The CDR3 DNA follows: TGTGCCAGCAACTTTGGCCTGGGGACCGGGGAGCTGTTTTTT. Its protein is CASNFGLGTGELFF.

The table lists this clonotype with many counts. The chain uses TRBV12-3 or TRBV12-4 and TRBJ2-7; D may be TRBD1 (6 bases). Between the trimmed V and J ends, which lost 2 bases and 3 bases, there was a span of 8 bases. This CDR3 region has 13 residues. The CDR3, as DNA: TGTGCCAGCAGTTTAACACAGGGCTACGAGCAGTACTTC. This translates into CASSLTQGYEQYF.

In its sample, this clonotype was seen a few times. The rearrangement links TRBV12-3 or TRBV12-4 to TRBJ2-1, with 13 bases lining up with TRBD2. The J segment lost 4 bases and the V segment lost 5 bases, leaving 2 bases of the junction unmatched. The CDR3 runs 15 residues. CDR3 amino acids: CASSTGLAGYNEQFF. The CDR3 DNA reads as TGTGCCAGCAGTACGGGACTAGCGGGGTACAATGAGCAGTTCTTC.

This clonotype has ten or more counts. Here the CDR3 DNA reads TGTGCCAGCAGCGACAGTAACTATGGCTACACCTTC. It codes for CASSDSNYGYTF. The chain recombines TRBV6-2 or TRBV6-3 with TRBJ1-2; D is perhaps TRBD1 (5 bases). Germline V gene lookup returns CDR1 MNHEY and CDR2 SVGEGT. With 6 bases removed from V and 1 base from J, the gap between germline ends came to 6 bases. This CDR3 has 12 amino acids.

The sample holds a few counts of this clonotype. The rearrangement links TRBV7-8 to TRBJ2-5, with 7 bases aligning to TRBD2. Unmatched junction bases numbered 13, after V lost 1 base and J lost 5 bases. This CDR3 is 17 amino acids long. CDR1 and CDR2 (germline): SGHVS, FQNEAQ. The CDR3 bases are TGTGCCAGCAGCTTAGGCCGCCTCGGACTAGTCGTCGAGACCCAGTACTTC. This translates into CASSLGRLGLVVETQYF.

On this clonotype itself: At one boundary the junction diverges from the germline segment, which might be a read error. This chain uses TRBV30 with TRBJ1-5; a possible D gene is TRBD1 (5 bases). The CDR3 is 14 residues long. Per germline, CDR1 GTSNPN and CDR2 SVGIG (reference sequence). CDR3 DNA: TGTGCCTGTAGTGGGTCAGGGAGAGATCAGCCCCAGCATTTT. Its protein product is CACSGSGRDQPQHF.

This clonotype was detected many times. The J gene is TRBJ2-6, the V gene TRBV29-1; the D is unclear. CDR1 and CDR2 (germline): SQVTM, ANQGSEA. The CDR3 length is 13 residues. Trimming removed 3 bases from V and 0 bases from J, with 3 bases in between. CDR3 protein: CSVDLSGANVLTF. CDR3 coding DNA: TGCAGCGTTGACCTCTCTGGGGCCAACGTCCTGACTTTC.

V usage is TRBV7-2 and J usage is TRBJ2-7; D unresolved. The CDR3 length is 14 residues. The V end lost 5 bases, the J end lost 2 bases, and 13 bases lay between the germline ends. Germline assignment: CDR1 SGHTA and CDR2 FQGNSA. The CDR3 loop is CASSPWTAPYEQYF. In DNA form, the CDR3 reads TGTGCCAGCAGCCCTTGGACGGCTCCCTACGAGCAGTACTTC.

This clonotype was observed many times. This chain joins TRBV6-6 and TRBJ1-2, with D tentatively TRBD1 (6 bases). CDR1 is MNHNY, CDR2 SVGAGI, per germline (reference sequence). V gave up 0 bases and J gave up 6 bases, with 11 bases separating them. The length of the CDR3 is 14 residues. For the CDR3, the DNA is TGTGCCAGCAGTTACTCGTACAGGGAGGATGGCTACACCTTC. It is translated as CASSYSYREDGYTF.

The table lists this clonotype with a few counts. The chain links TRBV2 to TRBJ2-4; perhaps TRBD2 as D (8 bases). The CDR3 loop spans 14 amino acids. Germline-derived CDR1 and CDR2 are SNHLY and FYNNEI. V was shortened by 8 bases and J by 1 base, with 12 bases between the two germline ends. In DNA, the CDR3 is TGTGCCAGCCGGGAGGGGGCTGCCAAAAACATTCAGTACTTC. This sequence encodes CASREGAAKNIQYF.

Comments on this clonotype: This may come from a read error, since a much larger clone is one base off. CDR3 in amino acids: CASWTGVYVQYF. CDR3 in DNA: TGCGCCAGCTGGACAGGAGTCTACGTGCAGTACTTC. The rearrangement joins TRBV10-2 to TRBJ2-7, with 7 positions matching TRBD1. The CDR3 totals 12 residues. Germline loops: CDR1 WSHSY, CDR2 SAAADI.

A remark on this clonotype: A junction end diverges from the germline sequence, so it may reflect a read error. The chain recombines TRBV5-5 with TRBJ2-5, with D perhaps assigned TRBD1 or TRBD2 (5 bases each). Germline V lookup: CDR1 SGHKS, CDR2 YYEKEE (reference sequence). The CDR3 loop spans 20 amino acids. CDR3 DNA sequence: TGTGCCAGCAGCGGGCTGTCGGCCGTGGGACCCATGCCCAATCCAGAGACCGAGTACTTC. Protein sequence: CASSGLSAVGPMPNPETEYF.

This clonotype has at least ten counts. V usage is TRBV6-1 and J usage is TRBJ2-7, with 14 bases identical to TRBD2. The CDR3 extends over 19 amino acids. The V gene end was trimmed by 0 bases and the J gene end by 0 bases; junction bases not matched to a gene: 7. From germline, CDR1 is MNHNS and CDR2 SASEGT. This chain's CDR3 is CASSEASGLAGALSYEQYF. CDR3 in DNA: TGTGCCAGCAGTGAAGCTTCGGGACTAGCGGGGGCGCTCTCCTACGAGCAGTACTTC.

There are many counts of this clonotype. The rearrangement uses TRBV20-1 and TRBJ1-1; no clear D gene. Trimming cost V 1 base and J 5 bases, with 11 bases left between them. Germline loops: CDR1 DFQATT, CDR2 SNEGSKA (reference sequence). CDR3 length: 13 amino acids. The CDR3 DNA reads TGCAGTGCTAGAGCCCCGGCGGGGACTGAAGCTTTCTTT. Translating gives CSARAPAGTEAFF.

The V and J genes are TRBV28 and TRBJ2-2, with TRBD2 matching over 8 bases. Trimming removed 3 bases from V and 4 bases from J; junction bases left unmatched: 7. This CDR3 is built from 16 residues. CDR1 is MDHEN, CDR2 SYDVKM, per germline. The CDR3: CASSLSRTSSTGELFF. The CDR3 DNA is TGTGCCAGCAGTTTGTCGCGGACTAGCAGCACCGGGGAGCTGTTTTTT.

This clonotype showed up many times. The CDR3 region has the DNA TGCAGTGCTAGAGGAGAAGTTATGGGGACAGGGGGTCTTGGTAGATATAATTCACCCCTCCACTTT. This codes for CSARGEVMGTGGLGRYNSPLHF. This chain connects TRBV20-1 to TRBJ1-6; 11 bases fit TRBD1. Germline V gene lookup returns CDR1 DFQATT and CDR2 SNEGSKA (reference sequence). V dropped 1 base and J dropped 4; count of bases not matched to a gene: 21. The CDR3 is 22 residues long.

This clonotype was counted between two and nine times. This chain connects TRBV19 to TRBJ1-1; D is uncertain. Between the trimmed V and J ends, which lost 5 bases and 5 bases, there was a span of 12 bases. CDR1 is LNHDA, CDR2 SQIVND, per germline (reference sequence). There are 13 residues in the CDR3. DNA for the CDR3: TGTGCCAGTAGTGGTAGGTATGGTACTGAAGCTTTCTTT. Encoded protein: CASSGRYGTEAFF. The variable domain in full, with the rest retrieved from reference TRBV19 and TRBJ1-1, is DGGITQSPKYLFRKEGQNVTLSCEQNLNHDAMYWYRQDPGQGLRLIYYSQIVNDFQKGDIAEGYSVSREKKESFPLTVTSAQKNPTAFYLCASSGRYGTEAFFGQGTRLTVV.

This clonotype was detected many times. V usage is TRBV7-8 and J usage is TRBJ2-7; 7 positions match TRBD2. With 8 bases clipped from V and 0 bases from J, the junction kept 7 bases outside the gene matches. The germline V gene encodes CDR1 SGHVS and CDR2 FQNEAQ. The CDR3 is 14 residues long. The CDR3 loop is CASGGGRSSYEQYF. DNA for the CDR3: TGTGCCAGCGGGGGAGGGCGGTCCTCCTACGAGCAGTACTTC. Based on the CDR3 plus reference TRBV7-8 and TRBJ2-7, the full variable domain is GAGVSQSPRYKVAKRGQDVALRCDPISGHVSLFWYQQALGQGPEFLTYFQNEAQLDKSGLPSDRFFAERPEGSVSTLKIQRTQQEDSAVYLCASGGGRSSYEQYFGPGTRLTVT.

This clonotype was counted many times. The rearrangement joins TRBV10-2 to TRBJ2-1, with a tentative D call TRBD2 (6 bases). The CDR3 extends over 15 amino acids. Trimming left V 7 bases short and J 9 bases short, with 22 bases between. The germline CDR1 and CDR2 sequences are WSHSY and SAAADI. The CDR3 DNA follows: TGCGCCAGCAACACCGGGGGTGTGGTCTTCGGTGAGCAGTTCTTC. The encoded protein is CASNTGGVVFGEQFF.

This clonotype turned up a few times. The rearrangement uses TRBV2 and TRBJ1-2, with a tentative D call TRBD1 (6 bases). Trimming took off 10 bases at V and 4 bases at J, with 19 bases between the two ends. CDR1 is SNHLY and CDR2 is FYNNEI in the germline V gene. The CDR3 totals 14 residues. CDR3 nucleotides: TGTGCCAAGGCCTCGGACAGCGCGGGCTATGGCTACACCTTC. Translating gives CAKASDSAGYGYTF.

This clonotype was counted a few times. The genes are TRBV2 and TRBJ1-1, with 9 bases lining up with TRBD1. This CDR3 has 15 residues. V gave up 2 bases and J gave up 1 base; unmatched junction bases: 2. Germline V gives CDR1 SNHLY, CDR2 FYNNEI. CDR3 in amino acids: CASSERQGGNTEAFF. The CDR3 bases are TGTGCCAGCAGTGAAAGACAGGGGGGGAACACTGAAGCTTTCTTT.